Shown below are 16 T cell receptor beta chains from a single sample sequenced in a study of blood T cell repertoires in COVID-19. The table came from immunoSEQ multiplex PCR; TCRdb's copy has only in-frame clones and leaves some out. The table records tens of thousands of clones, almost 80% of them present only once. Input material: peripheral blood. The receptors stem from a man aged 55 to 70 with acute or convalescent COVID-19.

The chain couples TRBV7-9 to TRBJ1-3, with D maybe TRBD1 (6 bases). The germline gives CDR1 SEHNR, CDR2 FQNEAQ (reference sequence). The CDR3 extends over 15 amino acids. V shed 1 base and J shed 3 bases, with 10 bases lying between them. The CDR3 loop is CASSLEGHGGNTIYF. CDR3 coding DNA: TGTGCCAGCAGCTTAGAGGGACACGGTGGAAACACCATATATTTT.

The genes are TRBV5-1 and TRBJ2-5; D remains ambiguous. Germline CDR1 reads SGHRS; CDR2 reads YFSETQ. The CDR3 length is 15 residues. The ends were cut back, 3 bases at V and 4 bases at J, with 16 bases in the middle. The DNA of the CDR3 is TGCGCCAGCAGCTCCTCGATCCCCGGAGTAGAGACCCAGTACTTC. Protein: CASSSSIPGVETQYF.

This chain uses TRBV11-2 with TRBJ1-6; D gene ambiguous. There are 15 residues in the CDR3. The germline gives CDR1 SGHAT, CDR2 FQNNGV. Trimming removed 0 bases at V and 6 bases at J, with 9 bases between. CDR3 coding DNA: TGTGCCAGCAGCTTAGATTCCCTGAGTAATTCACCCCTCCACTTT. Translated, it gives CASSLDSLSNSPLHF.

The J gene is TRBJ2-1, the V gene TRBV7-6; 9 bases are a match to TRBD2. The ends lost 2 bases at V and 2 bases at J; junction bases unmatched: 1. The V gene's germline CDR1 is SGHVS and CDR2 FNYEAQ. The CDR3 runs to 15 residues. Here the CDR3 reads CASSLIAGAYNEQFF. The DNA of the CDR3 is TGTGCCAGCAGCTTAATAGCGGGGGCCTACAATGAGCAGTTCTTC. The full variable domain, in which reference TRBV7-6 and TRBJ2-1 provide the parts outside the CDR3, is GAGVSQSPRYKVTKRGQDVALRCDPISGHVSLYWYRQALGQGPEFLTYFNYEAQQDKSGLPNDRFSAERPEGSISTLTIQRTEQRDSAMYRCASSLIAGAYNEQFFGPGTRLTVL.

The chain recombines TRBV7-2 with TRBJ1-2; D unresolved. CDR1 is SGHTA and CDR2 is FQGNSA in the germline V gene. Trimming pared 3 bases from V and 4 bases from J, leaving 9 bases between. The CDR3 consists of 13 residues. The CDR3 is CASSFSDSYGYTF. The CDR3 nucleotides are TGTGCCAGCAGCTTTAGCGACTCCTATGGCTACACCTTC. Using reference TRBV7-2 and TRBJ1-2 for the parts outside the CDR3, the full variable domain is GAGVSQSPSNKVTEKGKDVELRCDPISGHTALYWYRQSLGQGLEFLIYFQGNSAPDKSGLPSDRFSAERTGGSVSTLTIQRTQQEDSAVYLCASSFSDSYGYTFGSGTRLTVV.

The chain combines TRBV12-3 or TRBV12-4 with TRBJ2-7, with D possibly matching TRBD1 (6 bases). Trimming left V 3 bases short and J 6 bases short, with 12 bases between. CDR3 length: 13 residues. The CDR3 sequence is CASSFAQGSEQYF. In nucleotides, the CDR3 is TGTGCCAGCAGTTTTGCACAGGGTAGCGAGCAGTACTTC.

This rearrangement joins TRBV7-9 to TRBJ2-5; a possible D gene is TRBD2 (5 bases). The CDR3 has 15 amino acids. Germline V gives CDR1 SEHNR, CDR2 FQNEAQ (reference sequence). The ends were cut back, 3 bases at V and 0 bases at J, with 11 bases in the middle. DNA of the CDR3: TGTGCCAGCAGCTTCGGGGAACTGTACCAAGAGACCCAGTACTTC. Amino acid sequence: CASSFGELYQETQYF.

This chain joins TRBV5-6 and TRBJ1-6; the D gene is possibly TRBD1 (6 bases). The germline V gene encodes CDR1 SGHDT and CDR2 YYEEEE. The CDR3 extends over 17 amino acids. V was clipped by 0 bases and J by 0 bases, with 10 bases between them. CDR3 coding DNA: TGTGCCAGCAGCTTGGGCAGGGGAAGCTCCTATAATTCACCCCTCCACTTT. It codes for CASSLGRGSSYNSPLHF.

The CDR3 region has the DNA TGCGCCAGCAGCCAAGCTGGGGGGAACCCCTCCTACGAGCAGTACTTC. Its protein product is CASSQAGGNPSYEQYF. V usage is TRBV4-1 and J usage is TRBJ2-7, with D tentatively TRBD2 (6 bases). V lost 1 base to trimming and J lost 0 bases, with 13 bases between them. Germline V gene sequence: CDR1 MGHRA, CDR2 YSYEKL. This CDR3 has 16 residues.

The V and J genes are TRBV24-1 and TRBJ2-2; 11 bases map to TRBD1. Trimming removed 3 bases from V and 5 bases from J; junction bases left unmatched: 4. Per germline, CDR1 KGHDR and CDR2 SFDVKD. This CDR3 comprises 16 residues. CDR3 amino acids: CATSDPDRGQTGELFF. The DNA of the CDR3 is TGTGCCACCAGTGATCCGGACAGGGGGCAAACCGGGGAGCTGTTTTTT.

This clone was counted between two and nine times. The chain links TRBV2 to TRBJ1-5; TRBD1 might be the D (5 bases). Germline-derived CDR1 and CDR2 are SNHLY and FYNNEI. The CDR3 is 14 amino acids. The V end lost 4 bases, the J end lost 0 bases, and 7 bases lay between the germline ends. CDR3 region: CASSGQTSNQPQHF. CDR3 sequence (DNA): TGTGCCAGCAGTGGACAGACTAGCAATCAGCCCCAGCATTTT.

The chain combines TRBV5-1 with TRBJ2-3, with D unresolved. Trimming pared 1 base from V and 6 bases from J, leaving 15 bases between. This CDR3 comprises 15 residues. Germline CDR1 and CDR2: SGHRS and YFSETQ. The CDR3 loop is CASSLSTPMYDTQYF. The CDR3 nucleotides are TGCGCCAGCAGCTTGTCAACTCCAATGTACGATACGCAGTATTTT.

CDR3 sequence: CASSHGQGNSGYTF. The CDR3 nucleotides read TGCGCCAGCAGCCACGGACAGGGGAACTCGGGCTACACCTTC. The chain uses TRBV4-1 and TRBJ1-2; 9 nucleotides match TRBD1. This CDR3 contains 14 residues. Germline lookup yields CDR1 MGHRA and CDR2 YSYEKL. The junction had 7 bases not matched to a gene; V was cut back by 3 bases and J by 8 bases.

This clone has only one observation. The V and J genes are TRBV6-5 and TRBJ1-4; D might be TRBD1 (5 bases). In germline, CDR1 is MNHEY, CDR2 SVGAGI. The CDR3 loop spans 14 amino acids. Trimming stripped 4 bases from V and 8 bases from J, with 14 bases between. CDR3 amino acids: CASSSREGREKLFF. The CDR3 region has the DNA TGTGCCAGCAGTTCCAGGGAGGGAAGGGAAAAACTGTTTTTT.

This clone appeared once. This rearrangement joins TRBV20-1 to TRBJ2-7; no clear D. The CDR3 consists of 11 residues. Germline-derived CDR1 and CDR2 are DFQATT and SNEGSKA (reference sequence). The ends were cut back, 5 bases at V and 6 bases at J, with 11 bases in the middle. The CDR3 DNA follows: TGCAGTGCTCTCGAGCTTCTCGAGCAGTACTTC. Encoded protein: CSALELLEQYF.

The V call is TRBV27, the J call TRBJ1-1; D gene uncertain. The V end was cut by 6 bases, the J end by 6 bases, with 17 bases between. This CDR3 is built from 14 residues. Germline CDR1 is MNHEY and CDR2 is SMNVEV (reference sequence). The CDR3 is CASSLTPLSAEAFF. The CDR3 DNA reads as TGTGCCAGCAGCCTTACTCCTCTTTCGGCTGAAGCTTTCTTT.